The clone carrying this TCR beta chain appeared once. Its antigen is not known. This specimen comes from a study of OX40 agonist ivuxolimab in advanced cancers. Study summary: Patients' therapy was ivuxolimab, an antibody that acts as an agonist of OX40 (CD134).

Sequencing was performed with immunoSEQ multiplex PCR; in TCRdb, only in-frame clones are kept and a portion is missing. The table includes 20,000 to 30,000 clones, about 85% detected once. Trimming pared 3 bases from V and 2 bases from J, leaving 12 bases between. This CDR3 contains 14 residues. Germline loops: CDR1 SGHRS, CDR2 YFSETQ. Study results and limitations: CD4+ and CD8+ blood T cells expanded clonally by week 6 at 0.1 to 3.0 mg/kg. The authors also found low normalized T-cell clonal expansion in some nonresponders.

Exclusion applied to patients with autoimmune disease history or systemic immunosuppression. The receptor was derived from an adult with an advanced solid tumor such as melanoma, head and neck, liver or kidney cancer. The genes are TRBV5-1 and TRBJ2-7, with D perhaps matching TRBD1 (6 bases). Material: CD4+ or CD8+ T cells sorted from blood, obtained in a trial of the OX40 agonist ivuxolimab. CDR3 in amino acids: CASSSTGSTYEQYF. CDR3 sequence (DNA): TGCGCCAGCAGCTCGACAGGTAGCACCTACGAGCAGTACTTC.